Here is one T cell receptor beta chain with its context. At one of its ends the junction is not consistent with the germline gene, which may arise from a read error. The sample comes from a study of cytomegalovirus exposure and HLA in healthy donors. Across the whole study: There were 117 million unique TCR beta sequences, drawn from roughly 200 million T cells, in an earlier analysis.

PCR used 60 Vbeta primers and 13 Jbeta primers. Only in-frame clones appear in the TCRdb table, and some are missing; sequencing was by immunoSEQ multiplex PCR. The sample records some 79,000 clones, roughly 79% being singletons. The sample comprised PBMCs. The source of this sequence is a male donor in good health and CMV-seropositive.

CDR3 amino acids: CASSERNF. The CDR3 DNA sequence: TGTGCCAGCAGCGAGCGTAACTTC. The V gene is TRBV9, the J gene TRBJ2-5; D gene uncertain. Germline V gene data show CDR1 as SGDLS and CDR2 as YYNGEE. The CDR3 is 8 residues long. Using reference TRBV9 and TRBJ2-5 for the parts outside the CDR3, the full variable domain is DSGVTQTPKHLITATGQRVTLRCSPRSGDLSVYWYQQSLDQGLQFLIQYYNGEERAKGNILERFSAQQFPDLHSELNLSSLELGDSALYFCASSERNFGPGTRLLVL.